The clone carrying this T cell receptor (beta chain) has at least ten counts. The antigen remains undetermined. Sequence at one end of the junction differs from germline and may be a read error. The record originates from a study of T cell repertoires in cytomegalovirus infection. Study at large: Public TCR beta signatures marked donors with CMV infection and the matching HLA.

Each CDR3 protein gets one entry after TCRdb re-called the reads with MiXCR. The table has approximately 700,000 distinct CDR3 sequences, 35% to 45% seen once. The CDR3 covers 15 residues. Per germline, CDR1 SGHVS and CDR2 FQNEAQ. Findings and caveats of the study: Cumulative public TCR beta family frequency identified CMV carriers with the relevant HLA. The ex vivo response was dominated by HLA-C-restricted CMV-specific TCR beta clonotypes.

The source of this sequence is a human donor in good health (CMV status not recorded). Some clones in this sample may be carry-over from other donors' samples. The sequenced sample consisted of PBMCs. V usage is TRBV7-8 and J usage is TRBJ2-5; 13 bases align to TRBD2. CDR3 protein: CASSLGLAGEGTQYF. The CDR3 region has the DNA TGTGCCAGCAGTTTAGGACTAGCGGGAGAGGGGACCCAGTACTTC.